This T cell receptor beta chain was documented in a study of T cell changes during pregnancy in multiple sclerosis. Trimming took 7 bases from V and 2 from J, leaving 12 bases between them. CDR3 length equals 14 residues. The germline V gene encodes CDR1 MNHEY and CDR2 SVGAGI. The protocol was immunoSEQ multiplex PCR, while the TCRdb copy is restricted to in-frame clones and leaves out a portion. Seen here are more than 50,000 clones, 90% to 95% observed once, and the top ten hold around 2.5%. This sequence was found in a female donor with multiple sclerosis, enrolled in a pregnancy study. This specimen consisted of CD8+ T cells from peripheral blood mononuclear cells, obtained after pregnancy. The chain carries TRBV6-5 and TRBJ2-1; D is unclear. CDR3 in amino acids: CASKWIATYNEQFF. Here the CDR3 DNA reads TGTGCCAGCAAGTGGATAGCTACCTACAATGAGCAGTTCTTC.